These T cell receptor beta chains were read from a single sample in a study of blood T cell repertoires in COVID-19. TCRdb's copy holds only in-frame clones and misses some; the assay was immunoSEQ multiplex PCR. The sample includes hundreds of thousands of clones, about 86% of them seen just once. Material for sequencing was peripheral blood. These receptors originate from an older man with acute or convalescent COVID-19. Each CDR3 is given with its conserved first and last residue. Fields, in order: V gene, J gene, clone size, CDR3 length, D gene, CDR3 DNA, CDR3 protein. A D gene is named only where the DNA matches it firmly. Size is omitted from some rows. Given values are once, few, many or a class for expanded clones.

v_gene: TRBV21-1
j_gene: TRBJ2-2
abundance: .
len: 13
d_gene: .
CDR3nt: TGTGCCAGCAGCAAAGTTTCGGGCGGGGAGCTGTTTTTT
CDR3aa: CASSKVSGGELFF

v_gene: TRBV29-1
j_gene: TRBJ2-1
abundance: .
len: 12
d_gene: .
CDR3nt: TGCAGCGTTTCTCCCACAAACAATGAGCAGTTCTTC
CDR3aa: CSVSPTNNEQFF

v_gene: TRBV5-6
j_gene: TRBJ2-3
abundance: .
len: 14
d_gene: .
CDR3nt: TGTGCCAGCAGCTTGGAAGCGAGAGAAGATACGCAGTATTTT
CDR3aa: CASSLEAREDTQYF

v_gene: TRBV5-1
j_gene: TRBJ1-2
abundance: .
len: 14
d_gene: TRBD1
CDR3nt: TGCGCCAGCAGCATCACCGGGACAGACCATGGCTACACCTTC
CDR3aa: CASSITGTDHGYTF

v_gene: TRBV7-2
j_gene: TRBJ1-2
abundance: .
len: 16
d_gene: TRBD1
CDR3nt: TGTGCCAGCACCCACCCCCGGGACAGGGGCCGGTATGGCTACACCTTC
CDR3aa: CASTHPRDRGRYGYTF

v_gene: TRBV6-2/TRBV6-3
j_gene: TRBJ1-5
abundance: once
len: 13
d_gene: .
CDR3nt: TGTGCCAGCAGCCTCGACAGCTATCAGCCCCAGCATTTT
CDR3aa: CASSLDSYQPQHF

v_gene: TRBV4-1
j_gene: TRBJ2-6
abundance: .
len: 19
d_gene: TRBD1
CDR3nt: TGCGCCAGCACCCGACTTTTGCGGACAGGGGATTCTGGGGCCAACGTCCTGACTTTC
CDR3aa: CASTRLLRTGDSGANVLTF

v_gene: TRBV27
j_gene: TRBJ1-6
abundance: .
len: 16
d_gene: TRBD1
CDR3nt: TGTGCCAGCAGTTCGACAGGGGGGGGCCGTAATTCACCCCTCCACTTT
CDR3aa: CASSSTGGGRNSPLHF

v_gene: TRBV7-8
j_gene: TRBJ2-7
abundance: few
len: 15
d_gene: .
CDR3nt: TGTGCCAGCAGCTTAGGAGTACGGGAGACCTACGAGCAGTACTTC
CDR3aa: CASSLGVRETYEQYF

v_gene: TRBV6-5
j_gene: TRBJ1-3
abundance: once
len: 15
d_gene: .
CDR3nt: TGTGCCAGCAGGTTCAACCAGGGGCTGGGAAACACCATATATTTT
CDR3aa: CASRFNQGLGNTIYF

v_gene: TRBV5-1
j_gene: TRBJ1-2
abundance: .
len: 14
d_gene: TRBD1
CDR3nt: TGCGCCAGCAGCTTTCTTACACAGGGGGATGGCTACACCTTC
CDR3aa: CASSFLTQGDGYTF

v_gene: TRBV10-3
j_gene: TRBJ1-1
abundance: .
len: 15
d_gene: .
CDR3nt: TGTGCCATCAGTGAGTCGATAGGGGGTGGGGCTGAAGCTTTCTTT
CDR3aa: CAISESIGGGAEAFF

v_gene: TRBV5-1
j_gene: TRBJ2-7
abundance: .
len: 16
d_gene: TRBD1
CDR3nt: TGCGCCAGCAGCCAATCCGGGACAGGAACCCCCTACGAGCAGTACTTC
CDR3aa: CASSQSGTGTPYEQYF

v_gene: TRBV7-8
j_gene: TRBJ2-1
abundance: .
len: 15
d_gene: TRBD1
CDR3nt: TGTGCCAGCAGCCCCCGACAGGGGGCGCGGAATGAGCAGTTCTTC
CDR3aa: CASSPRQGARNEQFF

v_gene: TRBV13
j_gene: TRBJ1-5
abundance: once
len: 16
d_gene: .
CDR3nt: TGTGCCAGCAGCTCAAGTCGGGATTTTAGCAATCAGCCCCAGCATTTT
CDR3aa: CASSSSRDFSNQPQHF

v_gene: TRBV19
j_gene: TRBJ2-5
abundance: .
len: 13
d_gene: .
CDR3nt: TGTGCCTCGAGTAGGGTACAGCGGGAGACCCAGTACTTC
CDR3aa: CASSRVQRETQYF

v_gene: TRBV9
j_gene: TRBJ2-5
abundance: .
len: 14
d_gene: .
CDR3nt: TGTGCCAGCAGCGTAGAGGCAGGGTCGGAGACCCAGTACTTC
CDR3aa: CASSVEAGSETQYF

v_gene: TRBV3-1/TRBV3-2
j_gene: TRBJ1-3
abundance: .
len: 15
d_gene: .
CDR3nt: TGTGCCAGCAGCCAAGATCTAACAGCAGGAAACACCATATATTTT
CDR3aa: CASSQDLTAGNTIYF

v_gene: TRBV19
j_gene: TRBJ1-1
abundance: .
len: 15
d_gene: TRBD1
CDR3nt: TGTGCCAGTAGTATCGGGACAGGGGGATTCACTGAAGCTTTCTTT
CDR3aa: CASSIGTGGFTEAFF

v_gene: TRBV14
j_gene: TRBJ2-5
abundance: .
len: 15
d_gene: TRBD2
CDR3nt: TGTGCCAGCAGCCAAGATGGACTAGCTACAGAGACCCAGTACTTC
CDR3aa: CASSQDGLATETQYF

v_gene: TRBV5-1
j_gene: TRBJ2-5
abundance: .
len: 15
d_gene: TRBD2
CDR3nt: TGCGCCAGCAGCCCTCTAGCGGTGGGAGGGGAGACCCAGTACTTC
CDR3aa: CASSPLAVGGETQYF

v_gene: TRBV1
j_gene: TRBJ2-2
abundance: .
len: 14
d_gene: .
CDR3nt: TGCACCAGCAGACGGGGGGCGAACACCGGGGAGCTGTTTTTT
CDR3aa: CTSRRGANTGELFF

v_gene: TRBV18
j_gene: TRBJ2-2
abundance: .
len: 15
d_gene: .
CDR3nt: TGTGCCAGCTCACCACGCTCAGGGAATACCGGGGAGCTGTTTTTT
CDR3aa: CASSPRSGNTGELFF

v_gene: TRBV6-6
j_gene: TRBJ1-5
abundance: once
len: 13
d_gene: .
CDR3nt: TGTGCCAGCAACCCGGGGGGTAATCAGCCCCAGCATTTT
CDR3aa: CASNPGGNQPQHF

v_gene: TRBV4-3
j_gene: TRBJ2-3
abundance: .
len: 18
d_gene: TRBD2
CDR3nt: TGCGCCAGCAGCCAGTCCCTCGGAGCGGGAGGAGGGGGGGATACGCAGTATTTT
CDR3aa: CASSQSLGAGGGGDTQYF

v_gene: TRBV9
j_gene: TRBJ2-1
abundance: .
len: 16
d_gene: .
CDR3nt: TGTGCCAGCAGCGTAGATTCTAGTCCCTCCTACAATGAGCAGTTCTTC
CDR3aa: CASSVDSSPSYNEQFF

v_gene: TRBV5-4
j_gene: TRBJ2-1
abundance: .
len: 14
d_gene: .
CDR3nt: TGTGCCAGCAGCTTTTTCGGGATTTACAATGAGCAGTTCTTC
CDR3aa: CASSFFGIYNEQFF

v_gene: TRBV6-5
j_gene: TRBJ2-7
abundance: .
len: 15
d_gene: TRBD1
CDR3nt: TGTGCCAGCAACCCCGCCGGGACAGGATCCTACGAGCAGTACTTC
CDR3aa: CASNPAGTGSYEQYF

v_gene: TRBV7-9
j_gene: TRBJ2-1
abundance: .
len: 16
d_gene: TRBD2
CDR3nt: TGTGCCAGCAGTTTGACTAGCGGGAACTCCTACAATGAGCAGTTCTTC
CDR3aa: CASSLTSGNSYNEQFF

v_gene: TRBV29-1
j_gene: TRBJ2-7
abundance: .
len: 11
d_gene: TRBD1
CDR3nt: TGCAGCGTAAACAGGGGCGGGGAGCAGTACTTC
CDR3aa: CSVNRGGEQYF

v_gene: TRBV6-5
j_gene: TRBJ2-1
abundance: once
len: 14
d_gene: TRBD2
CDR3nt: TGTGCCAGCAGGGTCCGGCGGGAGTACAATGAGCAGTTCTTC
CDR3aa: CASRVRREYNEQFF

v_gene: TRBV28
j_gene: TRBJ1-6
abundance: .
len: 13
d_gene: .
CDR3nt: TGTGCCACCCACACCTCCTATAATTCACCCCTCCACTTT
CDR3aa: CATHTSYNSPLHF

v_gene: TRBV5-1
j_gene: TRBJ1-1
abundance: .
len: 14
d_gene: .
CDR3nt: TGCGCCAGCAGCCTGTGGACGGGGGGCACTGAAGCTTTCTTT
CDR3aa: CASSLWTGGTEAFF

v_gene: TRBV19
j_gene: TRBJ2-3
abundance: .
len: 16
d_gene: TRBD2
CDR3nt: TGTGCCAGTAGTTTCGGGGGGAGGGCTACCACAGATACGCAGTATTTT
CDR3aa: CASSFGGRATTDTQYF

v_gene: TRBV3-1/TRBV3-2
j_gene: TRBJ2-3
abundance: .
len: 12
d_gene: TRBD2
CDR3nt: TGTGCCAGCAGCCCCTGGGGCGGGAGACCCTCCTTT
CDR3aa: CASSPWGGRPSF

v_gene: TRBV28
j_gene: TRBJ2-7
abundance: once
len: 15
d_gene: .
CDR3nt: TGTGCCAGCAGTATCCGGGACTCGGGGATCTACGAGCAGTACTTC
CDR3aa: CASSIRDSGIYEQYF

v_gene: TRBV2
j_gene: TRBJ2-2
abundance: many
len: 14
d_gene: TRBD2
CDR3nt: TGTGCCAGCACCGAAGGGAGGGGTGTCGGGGAGCTGTTTTTT
CDR3aa: CASTEGRGVGELFF

v_gene: TRBV5-6
j_gene: TRBJ1-5
abundance: few
len: 13
d_gene: TRBD1
CDR3nt: TGTGCCAGCAGCTTCGGACAGGGCCAGCCCCAGCATTTT
CDR3aa: CASSFGQGQPQHF

v_gene: TRBV4-1
j_gene: TRBJ2-1
abundance: .
len: 16
d_gene: TRBD2
CDR3nt: TGCGCCAGCAGCCAAGATCTCGGGACTAGCGGGAGTGAACAGTTCTTC
CDR3aa: CASSQDLGTSGSEQFF

v_gene: TRBV6-4
j_gene: TRBJ1-1
abundance: .
len: 16
d_gene: .
CDR3nt: TGTGCCAGCAGTGACTACGTGGGGGGGCGGAACACTGAAGCTTTCTTT
CDR3aa: CASSDYVGGRNTEAFF

v_gene: TRBV6-4
j_gene: TRBJ2-1
abundance: .
len: 14
d_gene: .
CDR3nt: TGTGCCAGCAGTAGGGAGCTAGGATACAATGAGCAGTTCTTC
CDR3aa: CASSRELGYNEQFF

v_gene: TRBV10-3
j_gene: TRBJ1-5
abundance: .
len: 13
d_gene: .
CDR3nt: TGTGCCATCAGTGATTTGGAGTCTCAGCCCCAGCATTTT
CDR3aa: CAISDLESQPQHF

v_gene: TRBV19
j_gene: TRBJ1-5
abundance: .
len: 15
d_gene: TRBD1
CDR3nt: TGTGCCAGTAGGGGTCAGGGGGCTGGCAATCAGCCCCAGCATTTT
CDR3aa: CASRGQGAGNQPQHF

v_gene: TRBV3-1/TRBV3-2
j_gene: TRBJ1-1
abundance: few
len: 15
d_gene: .
CDR3nt: TGTGCCAGCAGCCTGCAGGGACTCCCGGGGACTGAAGCTTTCTTT
CDR3aa: CASSLQGLPGTEAFF

v_gene: TRBV19
j_gene: TRBJ1-5
abundance: .
len: 14
d_gene: TRBD1
CDR3nt: TGTGCCAGTAGTAATACAGGGGGTAATCAGCCCCAGCATTTT
CDR3aa: CASSNTGGNQPQHF

v_gene: TRBV6-2/TRBV6-3
j_gene: TRBJ2-7
abundance: .
len: 15
d_gene: .
CDR3nt: TGTGCCAGCAGTGCAGGGACACCAATTGCCTACGAGCAGTACTTC
CDR3aa: CASSAGTPIAYEQYF